This T cell receptor beta chain was sequenced in a study of cytomegalovirus exposure and HLA in healthy donors. Background on the study: The use of the same platform for the 120 or so validation repertoires and the approximately 670 first-cohort repertoires was reported by a later analysis. Study-wide results and limits: Confirmation in vitro established that three CMV-associated chains were specific for CMV antigens. TCR beta chains numbering under 200 were designated cytomegalovirus-associated. The study found most TCR sequences rare, yet found some public TCRs in many donors.

Assay used: immunoSEQ multiplex PCR; TCRdb lists only in-frame clones, some missing. The table shows 150,000 to 200,000 clones, with 84% occurring only once. This clone was seen just once. Its target is not known. This CDR3 comprises 15 residues. Germline CDR1 MDHEN, CDR2 SYDVKM. Trimming left V 6 bases short and J 6 bases short, with 18 bases between. This clonotype was obtained from a man aged 25-45 years in good health and CMV-seropositive. The chain employs TRBV28 and TRBJ2-1; weak D call: TRBD1 (5 bases). The sample comprised PBMCs. In DNA, the CDR3 is TGTGCCAGCAGAAAAAGGGGCAGCGTTCTCAATGAGCAGTTCTTC. It encodes CASRKRGSVLNEQFF.